This TCR beta chain was sequenced for a study of T cells in Graves' hyperthyroidism and ophthalmopathy (dated 2019 in TCRdb). Regarding the complete study: Peripheral blood samples were taken at the time of initial diagnosis, prior to any treatment. To identify TCR V-J signatures that set the groups apart, the researchers used a discovery cohort of more than 95 patients, made up of approximately 43 with Graves' ophthalmopathy and some 56 with stable Graves' hyperthyroidism. An independent validation cohort of under 20 hyperthyroidism patients and about 16 patients who later progressed to ophthalmopathy tested prospective prediction of ophthalmopathy. For training and testing, the 100 or so patients in the discovery cohort were randomly divided in a 7:3 ratio. The study also compared thyroid tissue and blood T-cell repertoires from over 5 Graves' hyperthyroidism patients. Once sampling was done, hyperthyroidism patients were given methimazole at a starting dose of 30 mg daily, whereas ophthalmopathy patients were given high-dose intravenous methylprednisolone. The paper describes TCR Vbeta CDR3 sequencing of 120 to 150 peripheral blood samples, made up of 43 ophthalmopathy patients, some 76 hyperthyroidism patients and 17 progressor patients.

Looking up the germline V gene yields CDR1 SGHAT and CDR2 FQNNGV. V is clipped by 5 bases and J by 2 bases, and the sequence between their germline boundaries is 10 bases long. The CDR3 starts with the cysteine, ends with the phenylalanine, and has 14 residues. The entry retains the CDR3 DNA only, 42 bases that are in frame from base 1. The TCR beta CDR3 regions were amplified from RNA transcripts. The TCR CDR3 was subjected to a first round of RT-PCR using the HTBI primer set and the Qiagen OneStep RT-PCR kit. Libraries were constructed in a second round of multiplex PCR, after which size selection and purification were carried out. Libraries were sequenced paired-end with 100 bp reads on an Illumina HiSeq2000. Processing in the source paper ran as follows. Raw data were processed with SOAPnuke, discarding reads with adapters, uncalled bases, mean Phred below 15, or no exact constant-primer or identifier match. High-quality paired reads were merged using COPE v1.2.5, and each unique nucleotide sequence was defined as a clonotype. MiTCR v1.1 was used to align clonotypes to the IMGT TRBV, TRBD and TRBJ reference segments. The analysis was restricted to V-J combinations with a frequency above 0.0001, which together covered roughly 99% of the repertoires. A TCS score was defined as the ratio between F50 (clonal expansion) and ExV (chaos), using BLOSUM62-based TCRdist between CDR3 peptides within each V-J. Welch's t-statistics and random forest reduced approximately 520 V-J features to fewer than 15, which were used in a naive Bayes classifier (R e1071). The raw public data were reprocessed by TCRdb itself: fastp quality trimming at Q25, MiXCR clonotype calling, in-frame beta chains only. CDR3 protein duplicates are merged, each entry listing the most common genes and DNA. In this record, the V and J calls reflect TCRdb's handling and not the investigators' own analysis. The sample table records about 300,000 distinct CDR3 sequences; less than 15% of these occur just once. The ten most abundant clones make up around 7.9% of the sample.

Hyperthyroidism patients were aged 18 to 65 years and newly diagnosed, with disease duration of less than 2 months. The study excluded patients with uncontrolled infections, other autoimmune diseases, pregnancy or lactation. Diagnoses relied on clinical symptoms, serum thyroxine and TRAb, thyroid ultrasound and orbital computed tomography. Blood from progressor patients was drawn when they were first diagnosed with hyperthyroidism, before any ophthalmopathy symptoms appeared. Ficoll-Paque density gradient centrifugation was used to isolate PBMCs from 8.5 to 10 ml of fresh peripheral blood. Progressor patients were initially diagnosed with Graves' hyperthyroidism and developed ophthalmopathy during follow-up. Total RNA was extracted with Trizol reagent, and quality was checked on an Agilent 2100 Bioanalyzer. Results the study describes overall, beyond this receptor: In validation, the model predicted progression to ophthalmopathy a median of 6.5 months before onset, with 65% to 71% sensitivity and roughly 79% specificity. In cross-validation, a model built on a 13 V-J signature told ophthalmopathy apart from stable hyperthyroidism with approximately 90% sensitivity and about 81% specificity, and in testing the same model reached 80%/75%. No statistical method was used to fix the sample size in advance, and group allocation was not hidden from the investigators. Most expanded thyroid clonotypes (frequency above 0.001) were also detected in blood, a finding suggesting that blood repertoires may reflect thyroid immune responses.

At least ten counts were recorded for this clonotype. Its binding antigen is unknown. Per-base qualities were not stored, and no clone one base away is much larger. The rearrangement joined TRBV11-2 to TRBJ1-5; the D gene is possibly TRBD1, with 5 bases matching. The sample was blood. This receptor was identified in a woman under 40 with Graves' hyperthyroidism that later progressed to Graves' ophthalmopathy. This receptor has the CDR3 CASSDTRGNQPQHF. Here is the DNA: TGTGCCAGCAGCGACACCAGGGGCAATCAGCCCCAGCATTTT.